This T cell receptor (beta chain) is from a study of T cell responses to AZD1222 COVID-19 vaccine. Overall study findings and caveats: Spike as a whole was targeted by vaccine-associated CD4 TCRs, dominant at 160-218 and 743-854.

The CDR3 runs 14 residues. Germline V lookup: CDR1 SGHDN, CDR2 FVKESK. Between the trimmed V and J ends, which lost 0 bases and 8 bases, there was a span of 13 bases. Profiling relied on immunoSEQ multiplex PCR, and the TCRdb table lists in-frame clones only, not all of them. The table records around 110,000 clones, approximately 83% of them present only once. As regards this clone: Its antigen is currently unknown.

The TCR comes from an adult in good health. The gene calls are TRBV14 and TRBJ1-2, with D perhaps TRBD1 (5 bases). Sequenced material: peripheral blood, taken on day 0 of MenACWY control vaccination. DNA of the CDR3: TGTGCCAGCAGCCAAGATTATGGGGCTCTAGGCTACACCTTC. Protein product: CASSQDYGALGYTF.